Shown below are 5 T cell receptor beta chains from a single sample sequenced in a study of CD8 T cells in ankylosing spondylitis. Whole-study results and caveats: Seemingly characteristic of ankylosing spondylitis blood was a TCR beta motif consisting of eight highly homologous variants.

These receptors' antigens are unknown. MiXCR was run by TCRdb on the 5' RACE reads, yielding one entry per CDR3 protein. This table has over 600,000 distinct CDR3 sequences, around 20% appearing once. Material for sequencing was blood, either unsorted or a sorted T cell fraction (not recorded which). The receptors originated from a male donor with ankylosing spondylitis.

This clonotype showed up many times. CDR3 region: CASIPSPNTGELFF. CDR3 nucleotide sequence: TGCGCCAGCATCCCCTCTCCGAACACCGGGGAGCTGTTTTTT. This chain joins TRBV5-1 and TRBJ2-2; D unresolved. The germline V and J ends were trimmed by 6 bases and 0 bases, with 9 bases remaining between them. Germline V gene lookup returns CDR1 SGHRS and CDR2 YFSETQ. The CDR3 totals 14 residues.

The chain recombines TRBV6-7 with TRBJ2-7, with a weak D call TRBD1 (5 bases). TRBV6-7 is filed as an ORF, its function uncertain. The ends were cut back, 10 bases at V and 6 bases at J, with 10 bases in the middle. This CDR3 is built from 10 residues. The CDR3 loop reads CATKRGEQYF. CDR3 sequence (DNA): TGTGCCACCAAAAGGGGCGAGCAGTACTTC.

This clonotype was seen a handful of times. The chain recombines TRBV4-1 with TRBJ1-1; 9 positions agree with TRBD1. CDR3 size: 15 residues. In germline, CDR1 is MGHRA, CDR2 YSYEKL. J lost 1 base, V lost 4 bases, and 4 bases had no gene match. CDR3 DNA: TGCGCCAGCAGCCCCGGACAGGGGCCGAACACTGAAGCTTTCTTT. This codes for CASSPGQGPNTEAFF.

This clonotype showed up just a few times. This chain joins TRBV5-1 and TRBJ1-1; TRBD1 might be the D (5 bases). Germline V lookup: CDR1 SGHRS, CDR2 YFSETQ. The CDR3 covers 14 residues. Trimming pared 0 bases from V and 10 bases from J, leaving 16 bases between. DNA for the CDR3: TGCGCCAGCAGCTTGGGCCCTGGGGCAGCGAGAGCTTTCTTT. Translation: CASSLGPGAARAFF.

This clonotype was seen more than once but under ten times. The rearrangement links TRBV28 to TRBJ2-7, with D perhaps being TRBD1 or TRBD2 (5 bases each). The CDR3 is 14 amino acids. The ends were cut back, 3 bases at V and 4 bases at J, with 13 bases in the middle. Germline CDR1 MDHEN, CDR2 SYDVKM. CDR3 in amino acids: CASSLRGVPYEQYF. The CDR3 coding sequence is TGTGCCAGCAGTTTGAGGGGTGTGCCTTACGAGCAGTACTTC.